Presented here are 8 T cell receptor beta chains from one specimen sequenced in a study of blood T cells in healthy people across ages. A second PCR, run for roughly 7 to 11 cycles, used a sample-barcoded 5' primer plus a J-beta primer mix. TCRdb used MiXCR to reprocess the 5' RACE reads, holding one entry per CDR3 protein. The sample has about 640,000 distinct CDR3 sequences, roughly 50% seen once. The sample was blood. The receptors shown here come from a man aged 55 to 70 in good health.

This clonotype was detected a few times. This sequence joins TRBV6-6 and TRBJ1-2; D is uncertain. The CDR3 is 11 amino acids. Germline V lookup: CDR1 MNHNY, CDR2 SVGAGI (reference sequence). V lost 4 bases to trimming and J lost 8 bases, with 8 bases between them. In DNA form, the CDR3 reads TGTGCCAGCAGTTCCCAATACGGCTACACCTTC. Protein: CASSSQYGYTF.

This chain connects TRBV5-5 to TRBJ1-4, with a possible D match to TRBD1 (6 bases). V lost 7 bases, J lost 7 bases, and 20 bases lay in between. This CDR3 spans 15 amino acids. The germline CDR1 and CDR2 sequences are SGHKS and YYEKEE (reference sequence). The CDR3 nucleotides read TGTGCCAGCCAACCCAAACAGGGTACGGGTGAAAAACTGTTTTTT. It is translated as CASQPKQGTGEKLFF.

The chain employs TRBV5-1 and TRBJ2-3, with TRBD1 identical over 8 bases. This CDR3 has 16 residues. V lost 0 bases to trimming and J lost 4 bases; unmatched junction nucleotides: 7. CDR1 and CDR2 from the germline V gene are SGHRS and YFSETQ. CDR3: CASSLAVDRAPDTQYF. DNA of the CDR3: TGCGCCAGCAGCTTGGCGGTGGACAGGGCCCCAGATACGCAGTATTTT.

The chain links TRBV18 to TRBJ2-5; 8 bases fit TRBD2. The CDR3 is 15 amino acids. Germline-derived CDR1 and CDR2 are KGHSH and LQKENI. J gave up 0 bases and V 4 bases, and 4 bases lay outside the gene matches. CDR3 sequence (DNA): TGTGCCAGCTCACGGGCTAGCGGGCACCAAGAGACCCAGTACTTC. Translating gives CASSRASGHQETQYF.

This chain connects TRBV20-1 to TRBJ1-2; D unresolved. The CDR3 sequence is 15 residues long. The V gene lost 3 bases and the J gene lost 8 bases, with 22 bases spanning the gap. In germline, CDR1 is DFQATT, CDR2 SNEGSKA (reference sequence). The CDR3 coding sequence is TGCAGTGCTAGGAAGCAGGCGGCGGATGTAAGGGGCTACACCTTC. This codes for CSARKQAADVRGYTF.

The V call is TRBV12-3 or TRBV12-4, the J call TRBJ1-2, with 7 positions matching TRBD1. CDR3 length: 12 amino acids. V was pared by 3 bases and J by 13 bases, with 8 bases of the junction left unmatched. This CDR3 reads CASSLSGQVLTF. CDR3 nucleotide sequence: TGTGCCAGCAGTTTGTCCGGACAGGTCCTCACCTTC.

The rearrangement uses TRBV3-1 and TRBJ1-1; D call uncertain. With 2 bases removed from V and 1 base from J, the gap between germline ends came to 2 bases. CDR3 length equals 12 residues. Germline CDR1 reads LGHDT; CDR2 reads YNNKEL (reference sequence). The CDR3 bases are TGTGCCAGCAGCCAACAGAACACTGAAGCTTTCTTT. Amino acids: CASSQQNTEAFF.

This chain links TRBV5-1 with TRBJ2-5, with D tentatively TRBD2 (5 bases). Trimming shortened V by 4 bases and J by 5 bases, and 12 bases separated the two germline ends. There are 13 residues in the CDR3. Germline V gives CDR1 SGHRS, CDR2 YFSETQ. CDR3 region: CASSVGVGETQYF. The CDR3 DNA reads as TGCGCCAGCAGCGTCGGGGTCGGGGAGACCCAGTACTTC.